This T cell receptor (beta chain) was found in a study of blood T cell repertoires in COVID-19. Produced via immunoSEQ multiplex PCR; TCRdb's table is partial and in-frame only. The repertoire includes about 150,000 clones, around 82% of them detected once, and approximately 14% sits in the top ten. The CDR3 totals 16 residues. V was pared by 2 bases and J by 4 bases, with 10 bases of the junction left unmatched. Germline-derived CDR1 and CDR2 are SGHTA and FQGNSA. The V call is TRBV7-2, the J call TRBJ1-1; TRBD1 agrees at 7 bases. Sample: peripheral blood. The clonotype comes from a human donor with acute or convalescent COVID-19. The donor label of this sample is uncertain. CDR3 amino acids: CASSLKAPPGGTEAFF. CDR3 coding DNA: TGTGCCAGCAGCTTAAAGGCCCCGCCAGGGGGCACTGAAGCTTTCTTT. The full variable domain, its missing parts supplied by reference TRBV7-2 and TRBJ1-1, is GAGVSQSPSNKVTEKGKDVELRCDPISGHTALYWYRQSLGQGLEFLIYFQGNSAPDKSGLPSDRFSAERTGGSVSTLTIQRTQQEDSAVYLCASSLKAPPGGTEAFFGQGTRLTVV.